These 6 T cell receptor beta chains came from one sample sequenced in a study of T cells in Graves' hyperthyroidism and ophthalmopathy. The CDR3 regions of TCR beta were amplified from RNA transcripts. First-round RT-PCR of the TCR CDR3 relied on the HTBI primer set. Via MiXCR, TCRdb re-called the multiplex PCR reads, giving one row per CDR3 protein. The sample includes around 620,000 distinct CDR3 sequences, 40% to 55% of them seen just once. Source material: peripheral blood or thyroid tissue (not recorded which). The receptors were sampled from an adult woman with Graves' disease, either hyperthyroidism or ophthalmopathy (not recorded which).

This clonotype was counted at least ten times. The DNA of the CDR3 is TGTGCCAGCAGTCGAACAGGGAGCGGCACTGAAGCTTTCTTT. This gives the protein CASSRTGSGTEAFF. This chain joins TRBV2 and TRBJ1-1, with D maybe TRBD1 (6 bases). Germline V lookup: CDR1 SNHLY, CDR2 FYNNEI. V gave up 5 bases and J gave up 4 bases, with 14 bases separating them. The CDR3 extends over 14 amino acids.

This clonotype appeared many times. J is TRBJ2-7 and V is TRBV6-5; 9 bases map to TRBD1. The CDR3 is 15 residues long. From germline, CDR1 is MNHEY and CDR2 SVGAGI. V was clipped by 7 bases and J by 2 bases; unmatched bases: 9. CDR3 nucleotide sequence: TGTGCCAGCAACGCCCCCGGGACAGGGCCCTACGAGCAGTACTTC. Its protein is CASNAPGTGPYEQYF.

Remarks on this clonotype: A much larger clone lies one base from this, so it may be a read error. The rearrangement links TRBV7-9 to TRBJ2-2, with 9 nucleotides matching TRBD2. CDR1 is SEHNR and CDR2 is FQNEAQ in the germline V gene (reference sequence). This CDR3 is 14 amino acids long. This chain's CDR3 is CASSQREATGELFF. The CDR3 nucleotides read TGCGCCAGCAGCCAGCGGGAGGCCACCGGGGAGCTGTTTTTT. Filled out from reference TRBV7-9 and TRBJ2-2, the complete variable domain reads DTGVSQNPRHKITKRGQNVTFRCDPISEHNRLYWYRQTLGQGPEFLTYFQNEAQLEKSRLLSDRFSAERPKGSFSTLEIQRTEQGDSAMYLCASSQREATGELFFGEGSRLTVL.

This clonotype was counted once. V gene TRBV2 combines with J gene TRBJ2-1, with D tentatively TRBD2 (5 bases). Germline CDR1 SNHLY, CDR2 FYNNEI. Trimming cost V 8 bases and J 0 bases, with 14 bases left between them. The length of the CDR3 is 15 residues. The CDR3 nucleotides are TGTGCCAGCGAGGGTAGGTCGACCTCCTACAATGAGCAGTTCTTC. This encodes CASEGRSTSYNEQFF.

The chain recombines TRBV5-6 with TRBJ1-4; a weak D match, TRBD1 (6 bases). CDR3 length: 15 residues. V was clipped by 3 bases and J by 8 bases, with 17 bases between them. Per the germline V gene, CDR1 is SGHDT and CDR2 is YYEEEE. The CDR3 DNA is TGTGCCAGCAGCTCCGGGACGAGGGGGACGGAAAAACTGTTTTTT. It translates to CASSSGTRGTEKLFF.

This clonotype was picked up many times. The rearrangement joins TRBV25-1 to TRBJ2-5; D ambiguous. Deletions cut 3 bases from V and 2 bases from J, with 7 bases between. The CDR3 extends over 13 amino acids. In germline, CDR1 is MGHDK, CDR2 SYGVNS. The CDR3 loop reads CASSDARQETQYF. CDR3 DNA sequence: TGTGCCAGCAGTGACGCAAGGCAAGAGACCCAGTACTTC.